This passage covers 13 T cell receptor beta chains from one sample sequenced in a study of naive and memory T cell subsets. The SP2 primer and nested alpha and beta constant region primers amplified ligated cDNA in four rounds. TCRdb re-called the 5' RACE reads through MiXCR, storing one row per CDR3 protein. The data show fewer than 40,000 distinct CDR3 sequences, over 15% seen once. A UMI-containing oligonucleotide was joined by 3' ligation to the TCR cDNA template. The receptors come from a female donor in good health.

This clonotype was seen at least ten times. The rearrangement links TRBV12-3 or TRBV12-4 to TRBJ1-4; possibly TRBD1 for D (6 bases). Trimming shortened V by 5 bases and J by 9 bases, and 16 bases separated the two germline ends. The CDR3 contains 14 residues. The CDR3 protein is CASSRGQGGKKLFF. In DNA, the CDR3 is TGTGCCAGCAGTAGGGGACAAGGGGGGAAAAAACTGTTTTTT.

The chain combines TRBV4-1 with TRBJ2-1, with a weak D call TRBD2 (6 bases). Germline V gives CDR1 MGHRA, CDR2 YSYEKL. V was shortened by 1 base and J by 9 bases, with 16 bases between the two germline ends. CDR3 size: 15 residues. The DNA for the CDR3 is TGCGCCAGCAGCCAAGCGGGGGATAGGTACGGTGAGCAGTTCTTC. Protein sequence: CASSQAGDRYGEQFF.

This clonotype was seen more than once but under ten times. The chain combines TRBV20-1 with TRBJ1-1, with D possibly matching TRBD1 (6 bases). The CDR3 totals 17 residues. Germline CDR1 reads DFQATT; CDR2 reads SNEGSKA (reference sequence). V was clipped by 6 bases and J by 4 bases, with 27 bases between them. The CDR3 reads CSAPKPPGAPYSTEAFF. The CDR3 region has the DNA TGCAGTGCCCCAAAGCCTCCAGGGGCCCCATACTCCACTGAAGCTTTCTTT.

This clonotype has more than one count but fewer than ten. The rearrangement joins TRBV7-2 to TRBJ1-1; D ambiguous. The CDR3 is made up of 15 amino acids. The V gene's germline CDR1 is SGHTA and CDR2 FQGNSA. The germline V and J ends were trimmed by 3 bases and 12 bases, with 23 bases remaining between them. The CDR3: CASSFTEQGLPPTFF. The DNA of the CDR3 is TGTGCCAGCAGCTTCACAGAACAAGGCCTTCCTCCTACTTTCTTT.

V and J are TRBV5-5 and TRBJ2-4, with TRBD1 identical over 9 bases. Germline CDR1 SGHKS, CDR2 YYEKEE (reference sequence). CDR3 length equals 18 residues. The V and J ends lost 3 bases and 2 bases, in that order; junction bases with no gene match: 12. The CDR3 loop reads CASSSLRRDRVTKNIQYF. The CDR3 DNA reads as TGTGCCAGCAGCTCCTTGCGCCGGGACAGGGTGACCAAAAACATTCAGTACTTC.

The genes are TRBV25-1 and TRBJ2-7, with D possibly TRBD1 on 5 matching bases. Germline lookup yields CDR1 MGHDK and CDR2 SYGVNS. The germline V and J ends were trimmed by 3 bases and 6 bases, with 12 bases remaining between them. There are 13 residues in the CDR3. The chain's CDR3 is CASSDQMGPEQYF. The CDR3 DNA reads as TGTGCCAGCAGTGACCAGATGGGGCCCGAGCAGTACTTC.

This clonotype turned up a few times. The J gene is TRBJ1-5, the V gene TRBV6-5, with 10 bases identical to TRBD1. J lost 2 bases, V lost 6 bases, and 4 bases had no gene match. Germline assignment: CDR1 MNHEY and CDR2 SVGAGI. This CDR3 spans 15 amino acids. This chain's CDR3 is CASRRQGAGNQPQHF. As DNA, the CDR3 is TGTGCCAGCAGAAGACAGGGGGCCGGCAATCAGCCCCAGCATTTT.

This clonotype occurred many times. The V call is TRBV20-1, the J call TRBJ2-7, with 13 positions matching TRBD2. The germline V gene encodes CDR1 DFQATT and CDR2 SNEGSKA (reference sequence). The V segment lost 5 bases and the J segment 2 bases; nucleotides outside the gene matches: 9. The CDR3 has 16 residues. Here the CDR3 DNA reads TGCAGTGCTTCAAGGACTAGCGGGGGTTCCACCTACGAGCAGTACTTC. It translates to CSASRTSGGSTYEQYF.

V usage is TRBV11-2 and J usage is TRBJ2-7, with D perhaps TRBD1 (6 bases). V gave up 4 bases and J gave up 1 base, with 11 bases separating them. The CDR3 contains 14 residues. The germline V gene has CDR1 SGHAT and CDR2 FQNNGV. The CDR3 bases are TGTGCCAGCAGCTCCTCAGGGGTTTCCTACGAGCAGTACTTC. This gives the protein CASSSSGVSYEQYF.

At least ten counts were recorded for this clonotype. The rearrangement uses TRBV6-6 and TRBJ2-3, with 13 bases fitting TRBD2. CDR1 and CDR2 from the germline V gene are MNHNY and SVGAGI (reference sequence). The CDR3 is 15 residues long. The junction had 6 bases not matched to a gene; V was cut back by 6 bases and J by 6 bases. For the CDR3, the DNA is TGTGCCAGCAGCCGGACTAGCGGGGGAATGGATACGCAGTATTTT. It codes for CASSRTSGGMDTQYF.

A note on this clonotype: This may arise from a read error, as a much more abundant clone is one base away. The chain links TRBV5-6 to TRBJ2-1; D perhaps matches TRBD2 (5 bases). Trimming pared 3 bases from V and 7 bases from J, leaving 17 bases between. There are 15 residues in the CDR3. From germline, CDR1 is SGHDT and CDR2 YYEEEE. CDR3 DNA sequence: TGTGCCAGCAGCTCGATTCAAGGAGGTCAGAATGAGCAGTTCTTC. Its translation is CASSSIQGGQNEQFF.

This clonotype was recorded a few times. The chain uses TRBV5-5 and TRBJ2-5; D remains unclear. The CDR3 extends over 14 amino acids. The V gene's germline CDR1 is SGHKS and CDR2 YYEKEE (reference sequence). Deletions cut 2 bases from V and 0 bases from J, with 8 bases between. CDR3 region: CASSFLVNQETQYF. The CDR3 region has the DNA TGTGCCAGCAGCTTTCTGGTCAACCAAGAGACCCAGTACTTC. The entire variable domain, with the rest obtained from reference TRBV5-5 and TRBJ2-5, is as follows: DAGVTQSPTHLIKTRGQQVTLRCSPISGHKSVSWYQQVLGQGPQFIFQYYEKEERGRGNFPDRFSARQFPNYSSELNVNALLLGDSALYLCASSFLVNQETQYFGPGTRLLVL.

Here the CDR3 DNA reads TGTGCTAGTGGTGACCGGACTAGCGGGCCCGGCGAGACAGATACGCAGTATTTT. Protein sequence: CASGDRTSGPGETDTQYF. The V gene is TRBV12-5, the J gene TRBJ2-3; 11 bases match TRBD2. This CDR3 comprises 18 residues. Trimming cost V 5 bases and J 3 bases; bases outside gene matches: 13. Germline V CDR1 and CDR2: LGHNT, FRNRAP.